These T cell receptor beta chains were read from a single sample in a study of beta chain features in type 1 diabetes. Data came from immunoSEQ multiplex PCR; TCRdb stores just in-frame clones and leaves some out. Seen here are 300,000 to 350,000 clones, 6.5% to 10% observed once, and the top ten hold less than 0.5%. Sequenced sample: central memory CD4+ T cells from blood. These TCRs come from a woman aged 18-29 years in good health. The CDR3 runs from the conserved cysteine through the conserved F or W. D genes are given only for firm matches. Some rows have no size entry. The others give once, few or many, or a class for an expanded clone.

V gene	D gene	J gene	clone size	CDR3 DNA	CDR3 protein
TRBV6-1	TRBD1	TRBJ2-3	few	TGTGCCAGCAGGGGACAGAGCACAGATACGCAGTATTTT	CASRGQSTDTQYF
TRBV7-3	TRBD1	TRBJ2-3	few	TGTGCCAGCAGCCCGGACAGGGCTTATACGCAGTATTTT	CASSPDRAYTQYF
TRBV19	NA	TRBJ1-1	few	TGTGCCAGTAGTATTACGTTTGGGAGTGAAGCTTTCTTT	CASSITFGSEAFF
TRBV11-2	TRBD2	TRBJ2-1	once	TGTGCCAGCAGCCCCAGCGGGGGCGGGCGCTCCTACAATGAGCAGTTCTTC	CASSPSGGGRSYNEQFF
TRBV5-6	NA	TRBJ2-2	NA	TGTGCCAGCAGCTGGGACACTAGCGGGGAGCTGTTTTTT	CASSWDTSGELFF
TRBV5-1	NA	TRBJ2-7	few	TGCGCCAGCAGCGTACAGGGTACCGGCGAGCAGTACTTC	CASSVQGTGEQYF
TRBV7-2	TRBD2	TRBJ2-3	NA	TGTGCCAGCAGCACTTCCGGGACTACTACAGATACGCAGTATTTT	CASSTSGTTTDTQYF
TRBV7-9	NA	TRBJ2-2	many	TGTGCCAGCAGCTTGTCAGGAAACACCGGGGAGCTGTTTTTT	CASSLSGNTGELFF
TRBV19	TRBD1	TRBJ1-2	few	TGTGCCAGTAATCGAGGGTCCTGGACAGGGGATGGCTACACCTTC	CASNRGSWTGDGYTF
TRBV11-2	NA	TRBJ1-1	few	TGTGCCAGCAGCAAAACCCAGGGGAGGCGGGAAGCTTTCTTT	CASSKTQGRREAFF
TRBV5-6	NA	TRBJ1-2	few	TGTGCCAGCACCCCGGTAGGTTCCCGGGATGGCTACACCTTC	CASTPVGSRDGYTF
TRBV2	NA	TRBJ2-2	NA	TGTGCCAGCGGGGCCGGGGAGCTGTTTTTT	CASGAGELFF
TRBV14	NA	TRBJ1-3	few	TGTGCCAGCAGTCGTTCCCGGGTCGGAAACACCATATATTTT	CASSRSRVGNTIYF
TRBV28	NA	TRBJ2-7	few	TGTGCCAGCGCAAATGGGGGTGAGCAGTACTTC	CASANGGEQYF
TRBV9	TRBD2	TRBJ2-2	NA	TGTGCCAGCAGCGTAGCGCCGGGACTAAACTCCGGGGAGCTGTTTTTT	CASSVAPGLNSGELFF
TRBV4-2	TRBD1	TRBJ2-7	NA	TGTGCCAGCAGCCAAGGACTTCACGCACAGGGGGCATCCTACGAGCAGTACTTC	CASSQGLHAQGASYEQYF
TRBV6-1	TRBD1	TRBJ2-2	NA	TGTGCCAGCAACTGGGGGACAGTCGGGGAGCTGTTTTTT	CASNWGTVGELFF
TRBV27	NA	TRBJ2-7	NA	TGCGCCAGCAGTTTAGCGCGGCCCTACGAGCAGTACTTC	CASSLARPYEQYF
TRBV7-2	NA	TRBJ2-3	many	TGTGCCAGCAGCCTTGCTCGGATCACAGATACGCAGTATTTT	CASSLARITDTQYF
TRBV7-2	NA	TRBJ2-1	few	TGTGCCAGCAGCTTCGACGGTTACAATGAGCAGTTCTTC	CASSFDGYNEQFF
TRBV4-3	NA	TRBJ1-4	few	TGCGCCAGCAGCCAAGGACAGGCGGATAATGAAAAACTGTTTTTT	CASSQGQADNEKLFF
TRBV5-1	TRBD1	TRBJ1-4	NA	TGCGCCAGCAGCTTGCAGGGGGCTATGGATGAAAAACTGTTTTTT	CASSLQGAMDEKLFF
TRBV6-5	NA	TRBJ2-5	few	TGTGCCACCGGGTCTATAGGGAAAGAGACCCAGTACTTC	CATGSIGKETQYF
TRBV7-3	NA	TRBJ2-2	few	TGTGCCAGCAGCTTAAGTTCCACGACCGGGGAGCTGTTTTTT	CASSLSSTTGELFF
TRBV18	NA	TRBJ2-5	few	TGTGCCAGCTCACCACCCCTAGGAGGGCAAGAGACCCAGTACTTC	CASSPPLGGQETQYF
TRBV10-3	TRBD2	TRBJ2-3	few	TGTGCCATCAGTGGGGCTAGCGGGAGTACAGATACGCAGTATTTT	CAISGASGSTDTQYF
TRBV7-3	NA	TRBJ2-1	many	TGTGCCAGCAGCCCCCGACAGGAGACCTACAATGAGCAGTTCTTC	CASSPRQETYNEQFF
TRBV27	NA	TRBJ1-2	few	TGTGCCAGCAGGCTTACAGCTAACTATGGCTACACCTTC	CASRLTANYGYTF
TRBV9	TRBD1	TRBJ2-2	few	TGTGCCAGCAGCGTAGAGGGGGCCCTCACCGGGGAGCTGTTTTTT	CASSVEGALTGELFF
TRBV5-6	NA	TRBJ2-1	few	TGTGCCAGCAGCTTGGCCTGGCTAGCGTTATCCTACAATGAGCAGTTCTTC	CASSLAWLALSYNEQFF
TRBV4-2	TRBD1	TRBJ1-4	NA	TGTGCCAGCAGCCCCGGACAGGCCAGTCGAGAAAAACTGTTTTTT	CASSPGQASREKLFF
TRBV5-4	TRBD2	TRBJ2-2	NA	TGTGCCAGCAGCCTACTAGCGGGGAACACCGGGGAGCTGTTTTTT	CASSLLAGNTGELFF
TRBV6-5	NA	TRBJ1-2	few	TGTGCCAGCACCCGGCTCGTGAAACCCTATGGCTACACCTTC	CASTRLVKPYGYTF
TRBV5-1	NA	TRBJ1-5	NA	TGCGCCAGCAGCTTGGGTGTGAATCAGCCCCAGCATTTT	CASSLGVNQPQHF
TRBV7-8	NA	TRBJ2-3	once	TGTGCCAGCAGGTATACAGGACTCAGGGCAGTGAGCACAGATACGCAGTATTTT	CASRYTGLRAVSTDTQYF
TRBV25-1	TRBD2	TRBJ2-3	NA	TGTGCCAGCAGTGACCCTAGCGGGAGCGCAGATACGCAGTATTTT	CASSDPSGSADTQYF
TRBV6-1	TRBD1	TRBJ1-5	NA	TGTGCCAGCAATCGACAGGGGAATCAGCCCCAGCATTTT	CASNRQGNQPQHF
TRBV27	NA	TRBJ2-3	many	TGTGCCAGCAGTTTAGCGACCCAAAGCACAGATACGCAGTATTTT	CASSLATQSTDTQYF
TRBV4-3	TRBD1	TRBJ1-3	many	TGCGCCAGCAGCCAAGACTCGACAGGGGTTGGAAACACCATATATTTT	CASSQDSTGVGNTIYF
TRBV21-1	NA	TRBJ2-5	many	TGTGCCAGCAGCATAAGCGGTCGAGCAAAGCAAGAGACCCAGTACTTC	CASSISGRAKQETQYF
TRBV28	TRBD2	TRBJ2-1	few	TGTGCCAGCAGTTCGAGCGGGAGCGGAGCGAATGAGCAGTTCTTC	CASSSSGSGANEQFF